What follows are 20 T cell receptor beta chains derived from one specimen sequenced in a study of control samples from healthy donors and cancer patients. Profiling relied on immunoSEQ multiplex PCR, and the TCRdb table lists in-frame clones only, not all of them. The profile shows tens of thousands of clones, less than 95% of them singletons. The sequenced material came from PBMCs. These receptors all come from a man under 40 with colorectal cancer.

CDR3 sequence reads: CAWEDPALGLEQYF. The CDR3 nucleotides are TGTGCCTGGGAGGACCCCGCCTTAGGGTTGGAGCAGTACTTC. This chain joins TRBV30 and TRBJ2-7; D gene uncertain. V dropped 5 bases and J dropped 7 bases, with 21 bases sitting between them. Germline lookup yields CDR1 GTSNPN and CDR2 SVGIG (reference sequence). The CDR3 length is 14 residues.

The gene calls are TRBV19 and TRBJ2-1; D remains unclear. Germline V gene sequence: CDR1 LNHDA, CDR2 SQIVND (reference sequence). The CDR3 is 21 residues long. V was pared by 1 base and J by 0 bases, with 25 bases between. The CDR3 region has the DNA TGTGCCAGTAGTATAGCATTGTGGGTGGTGGGCTCCCCGAGCTCCTACAATGAGCAGTTCTTC. Its translation is CASSIALWVVGSPSSYNEQFF.

The chain has TRBV11-2 and TRBJ2-2, with D hard to call. Germline CDR1 reads SGHAT; CDR2 reads FQNNGV. V lost 8 bases to trimming and J lost 1 base, with 17 bases between them. CDR3 size: 16 residues. The CDR3 nucleotides read TGTGCCAGCTCAATATTCGGGCGGAAGAACACCGGGGAGCTGTTTTTT. This gives the protein CASSIFGRKNTGELFF.

The gene calls are TRBV30 and TRBJ1-2; possible D gene TRBD1, 6 bases. CDR1 is GTSNPN, CDR2 SVGIG, per germline (reference sequence). The CDR3 sequence is 17 residues long. Trimming pared 2 bases from V and 1 base from J, leaving 20 bases between. CDR3 amino acids: CAWSLTPGQIFNYGYTF. CDR3 in DNA: TGTGCCTGGAGTTTGACCCCCGGACAGATCTTTAACTATGGCTACACCTTC.

This clone has just one count. The chain couples TRBV9 to TRBJ2-5; 12 nucleotides agree with TRBD2. J was trimmed by 1 base and V by 4 bases; bases with no gene match: 8. CDR1 and CDR2 (germline): SGDLS, YYNGEE. This CDR3 comprises 17 residues. The CDR3: CASSHPASGGVQETQYF. For the CDR3, the DNA is TGTGCCAGCAGCCACCCGGCTAGCGGGGGGGTCCAAGAGACCCAGTACTTC.

This clone was counted a few times. Here the CDR3 DNA reads TGTGCCAGCAGCCAAGATGGCCAGGGGTCCTATCAGCCCCAGCATTTT. Its protein is CASSQDGQGSYQPQHF. The V and J genes are TRBV4-2 and TRBJ1-5, with D perhaps matching TRBD1 (6 bases). Per the germline V gene, CDR1 is LGHNA and CDR2 is YNFKEQ. The germline V and J ends were trimmed by 0 bases and 5 bases, with 14 bases remaining between them. This CDR3 has 16 residues.

The V and J genes are TRBV6-5 and TRBJ1-2; TRBD1 matches 9 bases. Trimming removed 2 bases from V and 7 bases from J; junction bases left unmatched: 5. CDR3 size: 14 residues. Germline V gene data show CDR1 as MNHEY and CDR2 as SVGAGI. As DNA, the CDR3 is TGTGCCAGCAGTTACGGACAGGGGATAGGTGGCTACACCTTC. Its translation is CASSYGQGIGGYTF.

This rearrangement joins TRBV7-2 to TRBJ1-4; 10 nucleotides match TRBD1. Germline V lookup: CDR1 SGHTA, CDR2 FQGNSA. The length of the CDR3 is 16 residues. V lost 3 bases, J lost 15 bases, and 16 bases stayed unmatched. The CDR3 here is CASSLGPGQGTGTLFF. CDR3 sequence (DNA): TGTGCCAGCAGCTTGGGTCCGGGACAGGGGACGGGAACTTTGTTTTTT.

J is TRBJ1-3 and V is TRBV5-1; TRBD1 agrees at 7 bases. Germline assignment: CDR1 SGHRS and CDR2 YFSETQ. The CDR3 contains 17 residues. Trimming took 0 bases from V and 1 from J; bases not matched to a gene: 7. DNA of the CDR3: TGCGCCAGCAGCTTGGTGCCACAGGGGATATCTGGAAACACCATATATTTT. Translation gives CASSLVPQGISGNTIYF.

V is TRBV4-3 and J is TRBJ2-1; possibly TRBD2 for D (5 bases). Trimming took 0 bases from V and 4 from J, leaving 16 bases between them. Germline CDR1 LGHNA, CDR2 YSLEER. The CDR3 is 17 residues long. The CDR3 DNA reads TGCGCCAGCAGCCAAGATCTGGCAGCGGACCTTTACAATGAGCAGTTCTTC. Amino acid sequence: CASSQDLAADLYNEQFF.

The J gene is TRBJ1-1, the V gene TRBV3-1 (or the pseudogene TRBV3-2); TRBD1 matches 9 bases. Germline V gives CDR1 LGHDT, CDR2 YNNKEL (reference sequence). J was trimmed by 5 bases and V by 4 bases; bases with no gene match: 11. The CDR3 is 16 residues long. The CDR3 spells CASSRTQGAGGTEAFF. The CDR3 region has the DNA TGTGCCAGCAGCCGAACACAGGGGGCGGGAGGAACTGAAGCTTTCTTT.

J is TRBJ1-2 and V is TRBV5-8; the match to TRBD1 covers 11 bases. This CDR3 region has 16 residues. The V segment lost 4 bases and the J segment 4 bases; nucleotides outside the gene matches: 9. Germline CDR1 SGHTS, CDR2 YDEGEE. CDR3 sequence reads: CASSPGTGGISYGYTF. The DNA of the CDR3 is TGTGCCAGCAGCCCCGGGACAGGGGGGATTAGCTATGGCTACACCTTC.

J is TRBJ1-4 and V is TRBV7-2, with TRBD1 as a possible D gene (6 bases). Germline CDR1 reads SGHTA; CDR2 reads FQGNSA. There are 14 residues in the CDR3. V was trimmed by 5 bases and J by 8 bases, leaving 15 bases between them. CDR3 bases: TGTGCCAGCAGCCCTACAGGGAGGAGAGAAAAACTGTTTTTT. Translating gives CASSPTGRREKLFF.

The V call is TRBV23-1, the J call TRBJ1-5, with 7 positions matching TRBD1. TRBV23-1 is known as an ORF, though its function is uncertain. This CDR3 has 14 amino acids. The V segment lost 7 bases and the J segment 4 bases; nucleotides outside the gene matches: 7. The DNA for the CDR3 is TGCGCCAGCATGGGGACAGTAGAAAATCAGCCCCAGCATTTT. Translation gives CASMGTVENQPQHF.

J is TRBJ2-7 and V is TRBV21-1; TRBD2, the D gene given by the table, was not confirmed from the DNA. TRBV21-1 is a recognized pseudogene. This CDR3 spans 15 amino acids. CDR3 DNA: TGTGCCAGCAGCAAACCCCTTTTCGGAGCCTTGGGGCAGTACGTC. This gives the protein CASSKPLFGALGQYV.

The chain joins TRBV7-9 to TRBJ2-3; perhaps TRBD1 as D (6 bases). Germline V gene sequence: CDR1 SEHNR, CDR2 FQNEAQ (reference sequence). CDR3 length equals 15 residues. The V and J ends lost 5 bases and 1 base respectively, with 13 bases between them. The CDR3 sequence: CASSLIWGRTDTQYF. CDR3 in DNA: TGTGCCAGCAGCCTAATTTGGGGGCGCACAGATACGCAGTATTTT.

J is TRBJ2-3 and V is TRBV20-1, with D hard to call. V dropped 6 bases and J dropped 0 bases, with 4 bases sitting between them. Germline V gene sequence: CDR1 DFQATT, CDR2 SNEGSKA (reference sequence). The CDR3 consists of 11 residues. CDR3 amino acids: CSAASTDTQYF. CDR3 nucleotide sequence: TGCAGTGCGGCGAGCACAGATACGCAGTATTTT.

This rearrangement joins TRBV4-1 to TRBJ2-3, with D perhaps TRBD1 or TRBD2 (5 bases each). The CDR3 is made up of 14 amino acids. Germline CDR1 is MGHRA and CDR2 is YSYEKL. Trimming took off 6 bases at V and 4 bases at J, with 14 bases between the two ends. The CDR3 region is CASRGVDRSDTQYF. CDR3 nucleotides: TGCGCCAGCAGGGGGGTAGATAGGTCAGATACGCAGTATTTT.

The chain uses TRBV12-3 or TRBV12-4 and TRBJ1-3; D not resolved. V lost 4 bases and J 8 bases, leaving 6 bases between the germline ends. The CDR3 covers 11 residues. The CDR3 protein is CASSSGDTIYF. The CDR3 DNA sequence: TGTGCCAGCAGTTCCGGAGACACCATATATTTT.

This chain links TRBV6-2 or TRBV6-3 with TRBJ1-5; 8 nucleotides match TRBD1. CDR1 and CDR2 from the germline V gene are MNHEY and SVGEGT. J gave up 4 bases and V 2 bases, and 4 bases lay outside the gene matches. The CDR3 extends over 15 amino acids. CDR3 sequence reads: CASSYTQGVNQPQHF. The DNA for the CDR3 is TGTGCCAGCAGTTACACACAGGGGGTTAATCAGCCCCAGCATTTT.